This T cell receptor beta chain was recorded in a study of OX40 agonist ivuxolimab in advanced cancers. About the research overall: Partial responses occurred in Three dose-escalation patients, one with hepatocellular carcinoma and two with cutaneous melanoma. Study-wide results and caveats: Several nonresponders also turned out to have low normalized T-cell clonal expansion. In CD8+ T cells, expanded clones were on average more numerous than in CD4+.

At cycle 4 day 1, cycle 7 day 1, and baseline, blood was sampled. The CDR3 is made up of 14 amino acids. V lost 0 bases and J 7 bases, leaving 13 bases between the germline ends. Germline V lookup: CDR1 SGHRS, CDR2 YFSETQ. To note about this clone: Its antigen remains unidentified.

The data were produced by immunoSEQ multiplex PCR, yet TCRdb's version contains in-frame clones alone and is incomplete. The sample has fewer than 90,000 clones; approximately 90% are singletons. This receptor was taken from an adult with an advanced solid tumor such as melanoma, head and neck, liver or kidney cancer. Sequenced material: CD4+ or CD8+ T cells sorted from blood, taken in a trial of the OX40 agonist ivuxolimab. The V and J genes are TRBV5-1 and TRBJ1-2, with D possibly matching TRBD1 (5 bases). The CDR3 sequence is CASSLARAGSGYTF. The CDR3 nucleotides are TGCGCCAGCAGCTTGGCCAGGGCAGGCAGTGGCTACACCTTC.